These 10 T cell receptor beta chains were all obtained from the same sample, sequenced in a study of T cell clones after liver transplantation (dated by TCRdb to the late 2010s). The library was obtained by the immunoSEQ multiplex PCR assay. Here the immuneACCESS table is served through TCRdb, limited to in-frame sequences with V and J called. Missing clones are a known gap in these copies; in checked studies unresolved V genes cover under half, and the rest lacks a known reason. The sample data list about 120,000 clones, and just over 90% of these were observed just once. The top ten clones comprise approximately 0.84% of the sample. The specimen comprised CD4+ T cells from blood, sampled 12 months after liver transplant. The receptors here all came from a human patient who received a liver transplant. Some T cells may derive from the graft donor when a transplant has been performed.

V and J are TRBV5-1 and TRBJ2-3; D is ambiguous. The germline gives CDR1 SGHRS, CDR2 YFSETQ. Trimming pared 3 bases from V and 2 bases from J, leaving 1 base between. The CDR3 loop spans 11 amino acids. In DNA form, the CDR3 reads TGCGCCAGCAGCTACACAGATACGCAGTATTTT. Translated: CASSYTDTQYF.

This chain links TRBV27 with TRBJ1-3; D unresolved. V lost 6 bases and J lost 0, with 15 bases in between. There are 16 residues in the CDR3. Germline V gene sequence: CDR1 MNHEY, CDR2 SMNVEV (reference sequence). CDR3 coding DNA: TGTGCCAGCAGCCCGGTACCCGCCAACTCTGGAAACACCATATATTTT. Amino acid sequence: CASSPVPANSGNTIYF.

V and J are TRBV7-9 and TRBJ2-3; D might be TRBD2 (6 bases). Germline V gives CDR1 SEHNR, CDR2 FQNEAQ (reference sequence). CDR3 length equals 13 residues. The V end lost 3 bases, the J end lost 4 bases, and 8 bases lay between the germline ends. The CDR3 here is CASSFSGADTQYF. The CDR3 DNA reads TGTGCCAGCAGCTTCTCGGGAGCAGATACGCAGTATTTT.

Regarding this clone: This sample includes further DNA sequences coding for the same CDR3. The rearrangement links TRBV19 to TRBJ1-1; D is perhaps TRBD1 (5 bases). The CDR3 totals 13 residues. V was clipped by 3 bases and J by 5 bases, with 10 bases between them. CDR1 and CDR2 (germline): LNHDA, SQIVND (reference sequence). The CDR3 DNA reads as TGTGCCAGTAGTATTGATGGGGGTACTGAAGCTTTCTTT. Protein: CASSIDGGTEAFF. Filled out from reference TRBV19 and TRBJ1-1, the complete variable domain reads DGGITQSPKYLFRKEGQNVTLSCEQNLNHDAMYWYRQDPGQGLRLIYYSQIVNDFQKGDIAEGYSVSREKKESFPLTVTSAQKNPTAFYLCASSIDGGTEAFFGQGTRLTVV.

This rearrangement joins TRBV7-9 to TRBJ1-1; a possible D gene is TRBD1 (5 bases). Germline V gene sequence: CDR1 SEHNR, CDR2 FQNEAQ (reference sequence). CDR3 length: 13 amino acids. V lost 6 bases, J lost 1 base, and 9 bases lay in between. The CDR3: CASSRQGNTEAFF. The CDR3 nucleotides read TGTGCCAGCAGTCGTCAGGGGAACACTGAAGCTTTCTTT.

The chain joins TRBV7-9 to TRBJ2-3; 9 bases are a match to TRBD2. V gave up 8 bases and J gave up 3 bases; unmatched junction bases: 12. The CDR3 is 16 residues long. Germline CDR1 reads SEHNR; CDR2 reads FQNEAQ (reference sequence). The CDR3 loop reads CASPNQAGGVTDTQYF. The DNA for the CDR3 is TGTGCCAGCCCCAACCAAGCGGGAGGTGTGACAGATACGCAGTATTTT.

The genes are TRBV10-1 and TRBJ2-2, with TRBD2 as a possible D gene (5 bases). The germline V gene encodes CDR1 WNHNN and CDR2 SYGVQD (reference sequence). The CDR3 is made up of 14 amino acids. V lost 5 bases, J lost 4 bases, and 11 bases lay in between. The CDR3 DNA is TGCGCCAGCAGTAACCCCGCGGGCACCGGGGAGCTGTTTTTT. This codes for CASSNPAGTGELFF.

CDR3 coding DNA: TGTGCCAGCAGCTTGGAGGTGACCAATAATGAGCAGTTCTTC. The encoded protein is CASSLEVTNNEQFF. V usage is TRBV5-4 and J usage is TRBJ2-1; D remains unclear. Trimming left V 0 bases short and J 7 bases short, with 11 bases between. This CDR3 region has 14 residues. CDR1 SGHNT and CDR2 YYREEE come from the germline V gene (reference sequence). The full variable domain, its missing parts supplied by reference TRBV5-4 and TRBJ2-1, is ETGVTQSPTHLIKTRGQQVTLRCSSQSGHNTVSWYQQALGQGPQFIFQYYREEENGRGNFPPRFSGLQFPNYSSELNVNALELDDSALYLCASSLEVTNNEQFFGPGTRLTVL.

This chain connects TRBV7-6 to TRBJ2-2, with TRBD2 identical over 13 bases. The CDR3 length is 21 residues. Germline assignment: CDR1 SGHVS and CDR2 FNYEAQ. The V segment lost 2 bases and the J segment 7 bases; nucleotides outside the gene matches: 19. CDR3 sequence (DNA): TGTGCCAGCAGCTTATCTGCGACTAGCGGGAGGCCCTCTGAAGGGGGCGGGGAGCTGTTTTTT. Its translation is CASSLSATSGRPSEGGGELFF.

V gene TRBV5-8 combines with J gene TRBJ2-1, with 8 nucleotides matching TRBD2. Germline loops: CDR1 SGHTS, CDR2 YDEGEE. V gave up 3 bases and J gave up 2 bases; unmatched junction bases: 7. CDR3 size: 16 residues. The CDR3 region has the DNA TGTGCCAGCAGCTCGTCCAGCGGGAGCCCCTACAATGAGCAGTTCTTC. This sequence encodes CASSSSSGSPYNEQFF.